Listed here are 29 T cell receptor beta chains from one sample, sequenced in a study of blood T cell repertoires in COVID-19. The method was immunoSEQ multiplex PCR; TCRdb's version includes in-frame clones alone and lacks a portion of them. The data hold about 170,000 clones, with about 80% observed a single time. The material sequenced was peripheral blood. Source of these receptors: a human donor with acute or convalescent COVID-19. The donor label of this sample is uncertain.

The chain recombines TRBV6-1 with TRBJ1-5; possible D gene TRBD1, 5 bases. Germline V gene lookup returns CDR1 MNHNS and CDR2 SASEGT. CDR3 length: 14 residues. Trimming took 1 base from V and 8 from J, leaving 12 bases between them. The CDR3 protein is CASSEGGREKPQHF. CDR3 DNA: TGTGCCAGCAGTGAAGGGGGCAGGGAAAAGCCCCAGCATTTT.

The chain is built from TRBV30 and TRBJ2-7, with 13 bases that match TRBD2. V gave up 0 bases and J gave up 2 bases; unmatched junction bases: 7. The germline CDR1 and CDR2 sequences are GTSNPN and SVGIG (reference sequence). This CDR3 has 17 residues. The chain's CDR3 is CAWSVGLAGVGPYEQYF. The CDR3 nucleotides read TGTGCCTGGAGTGTTGGACTAGCGGGAGTTGGCCCCTACGAGCAGTACTTC. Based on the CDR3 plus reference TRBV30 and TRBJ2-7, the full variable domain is SQTIHQWPATLVQPVGSPLSLECTVEGTSNPNLYWYRQAAGRGLQLLFYSVGIGQISSEVPQNLSASRPQDRQFILSSKKLLLSDSGFYLCAWSVGLAGVGPYEQYFGPGTRLTVT.

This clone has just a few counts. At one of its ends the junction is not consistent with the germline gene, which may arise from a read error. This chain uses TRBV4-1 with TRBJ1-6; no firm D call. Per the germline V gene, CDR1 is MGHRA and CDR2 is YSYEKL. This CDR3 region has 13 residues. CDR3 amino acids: CASTQGSEGALHF. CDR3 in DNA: TGCGCCAGCACCCAAGGGTCCGAGGGAGCCCTCCACTTT.

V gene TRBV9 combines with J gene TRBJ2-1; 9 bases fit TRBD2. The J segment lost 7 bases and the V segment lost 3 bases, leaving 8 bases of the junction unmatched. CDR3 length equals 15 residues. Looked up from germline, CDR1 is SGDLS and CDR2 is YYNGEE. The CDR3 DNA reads TGTGCCAGCAGCGGTAGCGGGAGTATGGGGAATGAGCAGTTCTTC. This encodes CASSGSGSMGNEQFF.

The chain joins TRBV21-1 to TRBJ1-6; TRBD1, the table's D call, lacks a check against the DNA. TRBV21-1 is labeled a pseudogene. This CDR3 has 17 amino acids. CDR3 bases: TGTGCCAGCAGCAAGACTTCCGGGACAGGGCAAAATTCACCCCTCCACTTT. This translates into CASSKTSGTGQNSPLHF.

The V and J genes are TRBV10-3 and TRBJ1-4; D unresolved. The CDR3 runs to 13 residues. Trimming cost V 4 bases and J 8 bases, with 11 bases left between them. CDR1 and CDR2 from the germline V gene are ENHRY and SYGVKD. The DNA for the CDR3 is TGTGCCATCAGTGTCCGGGGTGGGGAAAAACTGTTTTTT. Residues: CAISVRGGEKLFF.

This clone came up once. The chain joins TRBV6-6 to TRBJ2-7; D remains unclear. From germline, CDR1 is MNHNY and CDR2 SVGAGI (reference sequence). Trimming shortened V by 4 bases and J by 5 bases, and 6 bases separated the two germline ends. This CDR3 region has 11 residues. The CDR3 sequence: CASSSQDEQYF. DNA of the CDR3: TGTGCCAGCAGTTCGCAGGACGAGCAGTACTTC.

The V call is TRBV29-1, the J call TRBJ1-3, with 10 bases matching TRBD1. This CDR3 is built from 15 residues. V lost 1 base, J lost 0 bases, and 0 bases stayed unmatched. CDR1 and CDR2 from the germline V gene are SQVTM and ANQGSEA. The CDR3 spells CSVEGTGGSGNTIYF. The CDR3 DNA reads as TGCAGCGTTGAAGGGACAGGGGGCTCTGGAAACACCATATATTTT.

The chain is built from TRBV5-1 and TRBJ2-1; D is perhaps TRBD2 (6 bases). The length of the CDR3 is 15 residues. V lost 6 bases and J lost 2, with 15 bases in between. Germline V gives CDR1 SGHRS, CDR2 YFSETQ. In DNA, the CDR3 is TGCGCCAGCATGGCTCGGGGACTTCCCTACAATGAGCAGTTCTTC. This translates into CASMARGLPYNEQFF.

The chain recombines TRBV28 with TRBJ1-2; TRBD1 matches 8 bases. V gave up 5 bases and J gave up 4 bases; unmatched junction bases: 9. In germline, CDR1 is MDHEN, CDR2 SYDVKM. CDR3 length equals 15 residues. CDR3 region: CASSRPQGAGYGYTF. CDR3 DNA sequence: TGTGCCAGCAGTAGGCCTCAGGGGGCAGGCTATGGCTACACCTTC.

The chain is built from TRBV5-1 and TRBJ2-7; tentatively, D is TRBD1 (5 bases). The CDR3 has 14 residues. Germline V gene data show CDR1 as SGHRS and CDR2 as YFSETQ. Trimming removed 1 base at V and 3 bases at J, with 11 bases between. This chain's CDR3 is CASSLHDTGYEQYF. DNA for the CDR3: TGCGCCAGCAGCTTGCACGACACAGGCTACGAGCAGTACTTC.

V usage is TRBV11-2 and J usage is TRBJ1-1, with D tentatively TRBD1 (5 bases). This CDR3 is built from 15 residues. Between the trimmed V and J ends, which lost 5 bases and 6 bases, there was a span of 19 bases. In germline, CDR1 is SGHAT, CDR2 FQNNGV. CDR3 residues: CASSGAPQGGAEAFF. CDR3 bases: TGTGCCAGCAGCGGCGCACCCCAGGGCGGCGCTGAAGCTTTCTTT.

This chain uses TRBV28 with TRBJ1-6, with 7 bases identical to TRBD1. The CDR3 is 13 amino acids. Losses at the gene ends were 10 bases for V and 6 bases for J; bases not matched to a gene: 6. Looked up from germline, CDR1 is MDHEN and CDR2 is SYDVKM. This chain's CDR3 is CATTGVGNSPLHF. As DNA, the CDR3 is TGTGCCACCACAGGGGTGGGTAATTCACCCCTCCACTTT.

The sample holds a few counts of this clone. This chain's CDR3 is CASSRGGNNSPLHF. The CDR3 DNA follows: TGTGCCAGCAGCCGGGGAGGGAATAATTCACCCCTCCACTTT. This chain uses TRBV6-5 with TRBJ1-6; D not resolved. Trimming cost V 6 bases and J 5 bases, with 11 bases left between them. Germline CDR1 MNHEY, CDR2 SVGAGI. The CDR3 has 14 residues.

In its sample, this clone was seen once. The CDR3 DNA is TGTGCCAGCAGCTTATTGATTGGGGGGTTTGACACAGATACGCAGTATTTT. This gives the protein CASSLLIGGFDTDTQYF. The chain couples TRBV7-9 to TRBJ2-3; possible D gene TRBD2, 6 bases. V was cut by 2 bases and J by 2 bases, with 17 bases left in between. Germline assignment: CDR1 SEHNR and CDR2 FQNEAQ (reference sequence). The CDR3 extends over 17 amino acids.

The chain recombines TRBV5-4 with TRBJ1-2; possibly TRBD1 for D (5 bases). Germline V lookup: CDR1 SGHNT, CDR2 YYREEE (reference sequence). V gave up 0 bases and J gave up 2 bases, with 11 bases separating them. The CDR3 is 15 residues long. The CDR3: CASSLAQGVNYGYTF. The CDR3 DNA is TGTGCCAGCAGCTTGGCCCAAGGGGTGAACTATGGCTACACCTTC.

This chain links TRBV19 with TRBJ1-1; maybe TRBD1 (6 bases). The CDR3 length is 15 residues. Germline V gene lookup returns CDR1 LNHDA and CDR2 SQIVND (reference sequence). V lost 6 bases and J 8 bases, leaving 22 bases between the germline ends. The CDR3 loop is CASSRRGGRRGEAFF. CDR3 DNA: TGTGCCAGTAGCAGACGGGGGGGCCGACGTGGGGAAGCTTTCTTT. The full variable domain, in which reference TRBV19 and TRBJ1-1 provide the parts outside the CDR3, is DGGITQSPKYLFRKEGQNVTLSCEQNLNHDAMYWYRQDPGQGLRLIYYSQIVNDFQKGDIAEGYSVSREKKESFPLTVTSAQKNPTAFYLCASSRRGGRRGEAFFGQGTRLTVV.

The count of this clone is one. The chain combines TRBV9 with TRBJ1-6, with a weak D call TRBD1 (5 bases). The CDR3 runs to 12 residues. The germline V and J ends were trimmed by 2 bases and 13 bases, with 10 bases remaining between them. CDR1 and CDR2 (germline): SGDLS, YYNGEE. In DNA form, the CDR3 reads TGTGCCAGCAGCGTCCAGGGAGGGCCCCTCCACTTT. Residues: CASSVQGGPLHF.

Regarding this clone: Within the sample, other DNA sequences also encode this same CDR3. CDR3: CASSFGAQETQYF. The CDR3 DNA is TGTGCCAGCAGCTTTGGGGCCCAAGAGACCCAGTACTTC. This rearrangement joins TRBV11-2 to TRBJ2-5; a possible D gene is TRBD1 (5 bases). Germline V gene lookup returns CDR1 SGHAT and CDR2 FQNNGV. The CDR3 length is 13 residues. V was shortened by 3 bases and J by 1 base, with 6 bases between the two germline ends.

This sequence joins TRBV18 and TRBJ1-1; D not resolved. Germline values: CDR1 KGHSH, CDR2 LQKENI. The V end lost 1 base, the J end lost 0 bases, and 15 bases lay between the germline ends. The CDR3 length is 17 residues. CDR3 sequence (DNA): TGTGCCAGCTCACCACGGGTTTTCGAGGGCATGAACACTGAAGCTTTCTTT. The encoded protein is CASSPRVFEGMNTEAFF.

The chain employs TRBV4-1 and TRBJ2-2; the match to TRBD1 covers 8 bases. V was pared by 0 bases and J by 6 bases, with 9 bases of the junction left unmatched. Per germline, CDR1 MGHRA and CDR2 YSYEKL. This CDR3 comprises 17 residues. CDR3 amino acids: CASSQDFGTGGAGELFF. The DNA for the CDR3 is TGCGCCAGCAGCCAAGATTTTGGGACAGGAGGGGCCGGGGAGCTGTTTTTT.

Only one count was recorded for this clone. The CDR3 spells CASSLEGVPQETQYF. The CDR3 region has the DNA TGCGCCAGCAGCTTGGAAGGGGTCCCCCAAGAGACCCAGTACTTC. J is TRBJ2-5 and V is TRBV5-1, with TRBD1 as a possible D gene (5 bases). Germline V CDR1 and CDR2: SGHRS, YFSETQ. The CDR3 length is 15 residues. V dropped 0 bases and J dropped 1 base, with 10 bases sitting between them.

The CDR3, as DNA: TGTGCCAGCTCACCATCAGGGGTACAAGAGACCCAGTACTTC. Translation gives CASSPSGVQETQYF. The rearrangement joins TRBV18 to TRBJ2-5, with TRBD1 as a possible D gene (6 bases). CDR3 length equals 14 residues. Trimming stripped 2 bases from V and 2 bases from J, with 9 bases between. The germline V gene has CDR1 KGHSH and CDR2 LQKENI.

The CDR3 loop reads CASSLRGGLFF. The CDR3 bases are TGTGCCAGCAGCCTTAGGGGTGGACTGTTTTTT. J is TRBJ1-4 and V is TRBV7-9, with a weak D call TRBD1 (5 bases). V was pared by 5 bases and J by 13 bases, with 11 bases between. CDR3 length equals 11 residues. Germline V CDR1 and CDR2: SEHNR, FQNEAQ (reference sequence).

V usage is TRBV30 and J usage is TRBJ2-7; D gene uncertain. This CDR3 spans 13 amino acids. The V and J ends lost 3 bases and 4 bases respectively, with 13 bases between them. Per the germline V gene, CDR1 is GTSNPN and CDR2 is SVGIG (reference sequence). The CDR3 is CAWSPPPVYEQYF. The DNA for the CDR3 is TGTGCCTGGAGCCCCCCCCCGGTTTACGAGCAGTACTTC.

The CDR3, as DNA: TGTGCCAGCAGTGAACGCGGGTTACCCTCCTACGAGCAGTACTTC. Encoded protein: CASSERGLPSYEQYF. This chain connects TRBV6-1 to TRBJ2-7, with a weak D call TRBD2 (5 bases). CDR3 length: 15 residues. Germline V gives CDR1 MNHNS, CDR2 SASEGT. V lost 2 bases, J lost 0 bases, and 11 bases lay in between.

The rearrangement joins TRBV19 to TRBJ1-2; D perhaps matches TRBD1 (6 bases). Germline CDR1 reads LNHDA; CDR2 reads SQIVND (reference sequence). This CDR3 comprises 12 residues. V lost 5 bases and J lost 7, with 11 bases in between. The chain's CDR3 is CASSPTTGGYTF. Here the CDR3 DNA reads TGTGCCAGTAGTCCGACGACAGGTGGCTACACCTTC.

The CDR3 coding sequence is TGTGCCAGCAGCTTAGCGGGACAGAAGGTAGAGACCCAGTACTTC. Residues: CASSLAGQKVETQYF. This sequence joins TRBV7-9 and TRBJ2-5, with 7 bases lining up with TRBD1. Trimming took 0 bases from V and 4 from J; bases not matched to a gene: 5. This CDR3 region has 15 residues. Germline CDR1 and CDR2: SEHNR and FQNEAQ (reference sequence).

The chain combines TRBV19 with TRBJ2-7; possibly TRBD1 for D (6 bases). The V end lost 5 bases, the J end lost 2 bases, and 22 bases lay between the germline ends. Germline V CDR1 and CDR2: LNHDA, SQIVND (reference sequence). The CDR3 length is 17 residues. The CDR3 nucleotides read TGTGCCAGTAGTGCTCAGGCCCAGGGGCTCCGACCCTACGAGCAGTACTTC. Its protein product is CASSAQAQGLRPYEQYF.